This T cell receptor (beta chain) was captured by sequencing in a study of OX40 agonist ivuxolimab in advanced cancers. For context, the study as a whole: Ivuxolimab was a fully human IgG2 agonistic monoclonal antibody targeting the costimulatory receptor OX40 (CD134). Intravenous ivuxolimab was administered to patients every 2 weeks at six dose levels: 0.01, 0.1, 0.3, 1.5, 3 and 10 mg/kg. Among the roughly 52 dose-escalation patients, around 19 had hepatocellular carcinoma, roughly 15 melanoma, 9 renal cell carcinoma and 9 head and neck cancer. In the dose-escalation cohort, over 65% of patients were male, and the mean age was around 60 years, with a range of 23 to 79. Patients were allowed to have had prior anti-PD-1, anti-PD-L1 or anti-CTLA-4 therapy, and less than 45% of the dose-escalation patients had previously received checkpoint inhibitors. Partial responses occurred in three dose-escalation patients: two with cutaneous melanoma and one with hepatocellular carcinoma. The purpose of peripheral TCRbeta sequencing was to test whether ivuxolimab changed TCR sequence diversity and led to clonal T-cell expansion. The paper reports the monotherapy dose-escalation portion (N of about 56 patients) of the phase I ivuxolimab trial.

Here is what the overall study found, with its caveats: The antigen specificity of the clonally expanded peripheral T cells was not determined. Low levels of normalized T-cell clonal expansion were also seen in some patients who did not respond. Partial responders in the 0.1-3.0 mg/kg groups had among the lowest normalized peripheral clonal expansion, especially among CD8+ T cells. After ivuxolimab, expanded clones were on average more numerous among CD8+ T cells than among CD4+ T cells. At doses of 0.1 to 3.0 mg/kg, clonal expansion of both CD4+ and CD8+ T cells in blood was seen between baseline and week 6.

This clone has a single count. Its recognized antigen is unknown. No base-level quality is on record; no much larger clone is a single base apart. Patients with a history of autoimmune disease or receiving systemic immunosuppression were excluded from the trial. Peripheral blood for TCR sequencing was drawn from every dose cohort at baseline, at cycle 4 day 1 and at cycle 7 day 1. Samples came from an open-label, multicenter, first-in-human phase I dose-escalation trial of ivuxolimab. Adults with locally advanced or metastatic melanoma, renal cell carcinoma, hepatocellular carcinoma or head and neck squamous cell carcinoma were enrolled in the trial. CD4+ and CD8+ T cells were sorted separately from peripheral blood before TCR sequencing. To sequence the TCRbeta CDR3 region, genomic DNA was isolated from the sorted cells. The immunoSEQ Assay was used for sequencing of TCRbeta CDR3 regions. Here the immuneACCESS table is served through TCRdb, limited to in-frame sequences with V and J called. Missing clones are a known gap in these copies; in checked studies unresolved V genes cover under half, and the rest lacks a known reason. The sample records about 72,000 clones, roughly 89% of which are singletons. The ten most abundant clones make up more than 2.5% of the sample.

CDR1 and CDR2 are drawn from the germline V gene (reference sequence): LNHDA, SQIVND. The CDR3 contains 13 residues, cysteine and phenylalanine counted. Just the 39-base CDR3 DNA is kept, in frame starting at base 1. Relative to germline, V is 3 bases shorter and J is 7 bases shorter, with 12 bases between their ends. In this chain, TRBV19 is recombined with TRBJ1-2; no D gene call is confident. This material consisted of CD4+ or CD8+ T cells sorted from blood, taken in a trial of the OX40 agonist ivuxolimab. This clonotype originated in an adult with an advanced solid tumor such as melanoma, head and neck, liver or kidney cancer. CDR3 reads: CASSIRADTGYTF. The nucleotide sequence reads TGTGCCAGTAGTATTCGGGCAGATACTGGCTACACCTTC.